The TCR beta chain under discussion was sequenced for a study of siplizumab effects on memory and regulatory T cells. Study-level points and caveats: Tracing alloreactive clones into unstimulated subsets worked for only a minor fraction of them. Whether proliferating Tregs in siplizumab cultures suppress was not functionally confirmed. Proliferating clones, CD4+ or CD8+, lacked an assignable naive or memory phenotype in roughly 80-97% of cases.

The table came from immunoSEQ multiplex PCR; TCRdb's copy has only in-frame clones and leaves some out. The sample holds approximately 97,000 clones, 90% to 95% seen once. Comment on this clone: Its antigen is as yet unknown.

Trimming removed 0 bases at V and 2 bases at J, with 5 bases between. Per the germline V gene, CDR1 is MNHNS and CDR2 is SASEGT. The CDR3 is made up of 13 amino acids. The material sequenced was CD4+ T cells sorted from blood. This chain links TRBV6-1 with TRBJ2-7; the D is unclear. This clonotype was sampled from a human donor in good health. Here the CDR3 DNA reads TGTGCCAGCAGTGAAGCCCAAGCCTACGAGCAGTACTTC. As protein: CASSEAQAYEQYF.